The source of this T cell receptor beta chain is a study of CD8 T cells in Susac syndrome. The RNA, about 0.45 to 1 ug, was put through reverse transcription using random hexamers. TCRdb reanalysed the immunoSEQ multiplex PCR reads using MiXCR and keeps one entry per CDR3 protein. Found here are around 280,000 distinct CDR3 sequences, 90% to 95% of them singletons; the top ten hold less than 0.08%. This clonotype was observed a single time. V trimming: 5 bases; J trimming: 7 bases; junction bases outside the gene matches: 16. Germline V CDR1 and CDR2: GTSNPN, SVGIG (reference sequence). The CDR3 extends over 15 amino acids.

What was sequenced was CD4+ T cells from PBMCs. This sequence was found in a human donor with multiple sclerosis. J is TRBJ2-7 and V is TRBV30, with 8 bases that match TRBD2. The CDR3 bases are TGTGCCTGGGCCCCCAGAGCGGGGGTTGGGGTTGAGCAGTACTTC. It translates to CAWAPRAGVGVEQYF.